Listed below are T cell receptor beta chains from one sample, sequenced in a study of blood T cell repertoires in COVID-19. Assay used: immunoSEQ multiplex PCR; TCRdb lists only in-frame clones, some missing. The data show fewer than 200,000 clones, 65% to 85% seen once. The sample consisted of peripheral blood. The source is a man aged 65 to 85 with active or convalescent COVID-19. The conserved cysteine and the conserved F or W are not part of the CDR3 here. The size entry is marked missing in some rows and otherwise reads once, few, many or a size class.

CDR3: ASSPFGGSREQY
size: .
V: TRBV5-4
J: TRBJ2-7

CDR3: ASRDLRIQGYT
size: .
V: TRBV3-1/TRBV3-2
J: TRBJ1-2

CDR3: ASRYSGGVTGELF
size: once
V: TRBV5-1
J: TRBJ2-2

CDR3: ASSEAQGVGQGWNQPQH
size: .
V: TRBV2
J: TRBJ1-5

CDR3: ASSELGQGSNSPLH
size: .
V: TRBV10-2
J: TRBJ1-6

CDR3: ASSLAGVGPNTEAF
size: .
V: TRBV5-1
J: TRBJ1-1

CDR3: ASSLWPAGANVLT
size: .
V: TRBV27
J: TRBJ2-6

CDR3: ASSMEVDYNEQF
size: .
V: TRBV10-1
J: TRBJ2-1

CDR3: ASSPWTGGLDEQY
size: .
V: TRBV28
J: TRBJ2-7

CDR3: AISESTAYGYT
size: .
V: TRBV10-3
J: TRBJ1-2

CDR3: ASSWDPRRGGGEAF
size: .
V: TRBV5-1
J: TRBJ1-1

CDR3: ASTKDRLSTEAF
size: .
V: TRBV6-5
J: TRBJ1-1